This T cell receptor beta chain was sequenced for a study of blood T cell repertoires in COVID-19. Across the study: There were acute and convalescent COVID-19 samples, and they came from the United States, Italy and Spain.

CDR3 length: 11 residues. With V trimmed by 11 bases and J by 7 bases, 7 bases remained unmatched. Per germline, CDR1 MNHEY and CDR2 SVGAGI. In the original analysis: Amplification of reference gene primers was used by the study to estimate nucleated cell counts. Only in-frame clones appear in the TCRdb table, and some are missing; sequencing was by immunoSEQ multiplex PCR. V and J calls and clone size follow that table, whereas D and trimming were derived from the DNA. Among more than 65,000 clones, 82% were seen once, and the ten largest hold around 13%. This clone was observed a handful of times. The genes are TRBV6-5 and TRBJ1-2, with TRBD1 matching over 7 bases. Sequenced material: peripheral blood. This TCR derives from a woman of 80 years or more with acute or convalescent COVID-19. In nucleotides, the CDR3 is TGTGCCTGCGACAGGGCTGGTGGCTACACCTTC. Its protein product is CACDRAGGYTF.